The T cell receptor beta chain described here comes from a study of beta chain features in type 1 diabetes listed by TCRdb under 2018. With respect to the entire study: Mean age, gender distribution, total cell number and subset yield did not differ between patients and healthy donors. Across all samples, approximately 100 million sorted cells were examined, and cell number per subset correlated strongly with RNA yield. The study compared the TCRB repertoires of sorted circulating CD4+ T cell subsets in recently diagnosed type 1 diabetes patients with those in matched healthy donors. Regulatory and stem cell-like memory subsets were obtained from only 8 patients and roughly eight healthy donors, while naive and central memory subsets were obtained from all 28 donors. General conclusions and limits of the study: The naive, central memory and regulatory TCRB repertoires appeared to resemble one another more closely among patients than among healthy donors. Because small numbers of individuals were included in the HLA sub-analyses, any influence of HLA type on TCRB rearrangement was left unresolved. PCR might favor shorter templates, but patient and control samples were amplified and corrected together, so any skew would affect both groups equally. At VDJ recombination sites, type 1 diabetes patients had fewer insertions and more deleted nucleotides, which implies abnormalities in thymic rearrangement. Sequencing cDNA rather than genomic DNA could over-represent highly expressing activated cells, although activation and CD3 levels did not differ between groups. Type 1 diabetes patients showed a moderate but significant shortening of TCRB CDR3 length in all four CD4+ subsets.

Spanning cysteine to phenylalanine, the CDR3 consists of 14 amino acids. The sequence is cut down to CDR3 DNA, 42 bases in frame from base 1. The V and J ends are trimmed by 2 bases and 3 bases, leaving 8 bases between them. Reading the germline V gene gives CDR1 SGHAT and CDR2 FQNNGV. This clone occurred a few times. No cognate antigen has been identified for it. Per-nucleotide qualities are absent, and no much larger clonotype sits a single base away. The entire isolated RNA was reverse transcribed using the High Capacity cDNA Reverse Transcription Kit, and thus expressed TCRB transcripts were sequenced. Naive, central memory and regulatory T cell samples underwent deep immunoSEQ sequencing, averaging about 3.3 million total reads per sample. Sorted cells were lysed in RLT buffer, and RNA was extracted using DNase-treated RNeasy Micro or Mini kits according to cell number. Each cell subset was processed on its own to prevent cross-contamination, while patient and healthy donor samples were processed together. TCRB sequences were amplified from cDNA with the immunoSEQ multiplex PCR, producing 87-bp fragments spanning the CDR3 region. Amplicons were sequenced on the Illumina HiSeq platform. Concerning the study's data processing: Synthetic template baselines were used to correct PCR bias computationally, reads within Hamming distance 2 were collapsed, and singletons that could not be merged were discarded. By aligning reads against IMGT, V, D and J genes, CDR3 length, and insertions or deletions at six rearrangement sites were assigned. Within each subset, clonotype counts were normalized to sorted cell number, and only after that were true diversity and Gini coefficients computed with the tcR R package. Repertoire sharing was quantified using the overlap coefficient calculated on TCRB nucleotide sequences. As a proxy for the pre-selection repertoire, out-of-frame TCRB sequences from naive cells were analyzed. Not all clones reach the TCRdb copy of this immuneACCESS table, which keeps in-frame sequences only. Checked studies attribute under half of the gap to unresolved V genes and leave the rest unexplained. The DNA gave D and trimming, while V, J and clone size come from that table. This sample lists over 500,000 clones; less than 20% were detected once. Approximately 0.087% of the sample belongs to the ten largest clones.

Each donor gave one peripheral blood draw, averaging roughly 100 mL, which was collected into heparinised tubes. A BD FACSAria II and a panel including CD45RO, CCR7, CD25, CD127, CD95 and CD27 were used to sort naive, central memory, regulatory and stem cell-like memory CD4+ T cells. Purity was above 95% for every sorted population. PBMCs were isolated right away by Lymphoprep density gradient centrifugation and were stained directly, without culture. So that batch effects would be minimized, each experiment stained and sorted samples in pairs, pairing one healthy donor with one patient. The specimen sequenced was naive CD4+ T cells from blood. The sample's cell subset or site, from its label and the paper: true naive CD4+ T cells. The chain links TRBV11-2 with TRBJ1-3, with TRBD1 perhaps the D gene, on 5 matching bases. The clonotype originates from a man aged 18 to 29 in good health. The DNA sequence reads TGTGCCAGCAGCTTACTGGGGGTTGGAAACACCATATATTTT. The encoded protein is CASSLLGVGNTIYF.